The 13 T cell receptor beta chains presented below share a single source sample, sequenced in a study of T cell repertoires in cytomegalovirus infection. Via MiXCR, TCRdb re-called the reads, giving one row per CDR3 protein. There are some 180,000 distinct CDR3 sequences in the sample; roughly 20% occur only once, and around 2.7% lies in the top ten. Input material: PBMCs. The source of these receptors is a human donor in good health (CMV status not recorded). Some clones in this sample may be carry-over from other donors' samples.

This chain links TRBV12-3 or TRBV12-4 with TRBJ2-5, with D possibly TRBD2 on 5 matching bases. There are 18 residues in the CDR3. Trimming removed 4 bases at V and 0 bases at J, with 21 bases between. The CDR3 is CASSSPKLRRMYQETQYF. In DNA form, the CDR3 reads TGTGCCAGCAGTTCCCCGAAGTTGCGGAGGATGTACCAAGAGACCCAGTACTTC.

This clonotype was found a few times. The rearrangement joins TRBV6-6 to TRBJ1-1, with D unclear. The germline V and J ends were trimmed by 6 bases and 4 bases, with 15 bases remaining between them. The V gene's germline CDR1 is MNHNY and CDR2 SVGAGI (reference sequence). There are 14 residues in the CDR3. The CDR3 nucleotides are TGTGCCAGCAGCCTCACAGAGGTCGGCACTGAAGCTTTCTTT. Translation gives CASSLTEVGTEAFF.

This clonotype showed up many times. The J gene is TRBJ1-5, the V gene TRBV7-8; weak D call: TRBD1 (6 bases). CDR3 length: 13 residues. The V gene's germline CDR1 is SGHVS and CDR2 FQNEAQ. The V gene lost 3 bases and the J gene lost 8 bases, with 11 bases spanning the gap. The DNA of the CDR3 is TGTGCCAGCAGCTTTGGGGGGCCCGAGCCCCAGCATTTT. Its protein product is CASSFGGPEPQHF. Variable domain in full (rest from reference TRBV7-8 and TRBJ1-5): GAGVSQSPRYKVAKRGQDVALRCDPISGHVSLFWYQQALGQGPEFLTYFQNEAQLDKSGLPSDRFFAERPEGSVSTLKIQRTQQEDSAVYLCASSFGGPEPQHFGDGTRLSIL.

This clonotype was seen only a few times. The V and J genes are TRBV19 and TRBJ2-5; TRBD1 aligns across 7 bases. V dropped 6 bases and J dropped 5; count of bases not matched to a gene: 12. The CDR3 is 15 amino acids. The germline V gene encodes CDR1 LNHDA and CDR2 SQIVND (reference sequence). CDR3 sequence: CASSRDSGASETQYF. Here the CDR3 DNA reads TGTGCCAGTAGCCGGGACAGTGGGGCGTCGGAGACCCAGTACTTC. Full variable domain (remainder filled in from reference TRBV19 and TRBJ2-5): DGGITQSPKYLFRKEGQNVTLSCEQNLNHDAMYWYRQDPGQGLRLIYYSQIVNDFQKGDIAEGYSVSREKKESFPLTVTSAQKNPTAFYLCASSRDSGASETQYFGPGTRLLVL.

The rearrangement uses TRBV18 and TRBJ1-1, with a possible D match to TRBD1 (6 bases). The CDR3 runs to 15 residues. From germline, CDR1 is KGHSH and CDR2 LQKENI. V lost 1 base, J lost 1 base, and 10 bases lay in between. DNA of the CDR3: TGTGCCAGCTCACCACTGGGGACACGGAACACTGAAGCTTTCTTT. Protein sequence: CASSPLGTRNTEAFF.

The table lists this clonotype with a few counts. The chain has TRBV20-1 and TRBJ2-5, with TRBD1 identical over 8 bases. V dropped 3 bases and J dropped 1; count of bases not matched to a gene: 10. CDR1 is DFQATT and CDR2 is SNEGSKA in the germline V gene (reference sequence). The CDR3 has 16 amino acids. The CDR3 region has the DNA TGCAGTGCTAGTCCTCCCGGACAGGGACTCCAAGAGACCCAGTACTTC. Encoded protein: CSASPPGQGLQETQYF.

This clonotype has more than one count but fewer than ten. This chain uses TRBV7-9 with TRBJ2-2; 11 bases map to TRBD1. In germline, CDR1 is SEHNR, CDR2 FQNEAQ (reference sequence). Trimming took 5 bases from V and 6 from J; bases not matched to a gene: 5. The CDR3 loop spans 15 amino acids. The CDR3 DNA reads as TGTGCCAGCAGCCGCGGACAGGGGGCGGCCGGGGAGCTGTTTTTT. Its protein product is CASSRGQGAAGELFF.

The chain couples TRBV6-1 to TRBJ1-6; unclear D gene. The germline gives CDR1 MNHNS, CDR2 SASEGT. Between the trimmed V and J ends, which lost 0 bases and 6 bases, there was a span of 9 bases. CDR3 size: 15 residues. CDR3 residues: CASSEAIRTNSPLHF. The CDR3 DNA is TGTGCCAGCAGTGAAGCGATTCGGACTAATTCACCCCTCCACTTT.

This clonotype occurred a few times. The rearrangement links TRBV2 to TRBJ2-1, with D possibly being TRBD1 (6 bases). Trimming cost V 4 bases and J 6 bases, with 16 bases left between them. The CDR3 is made up of 15 amino acids. Germline values: CDR1 SNHLY, CDR2 FYNNEI. The CDR3 region has the DNA TGTGCCAGCAGTGCTGACAGGATGCCTGGCAATGAGCAGTTCTTC. This translates into CASSADRMPGNEQFF.

The V call is TRBV6-2 or TRBV6-3, the J call TRBJ1-4; a possible D gene is TRBD1 (5 bases). CDR1 and CDR2 from the germline V gene are MNHEY and SVGEGT. The CDR3 length is 14 residues. V gave up 4 bases and J gave up 10 bases, with 16 bases separating them. CDR3 sequence reads: CASSSRGREGKLFF. CDR3 nucleotides: TGTGCCAGCAGTTCCCGGGGGAGAGAGGGAAAACTGTTTTTT.

This clonotype was observed many times. V is TRBV12-3 or TRBV12-4 and J is TRBJ2-1; D remains unclear. This CDR3 region has 13 residues. V was trimmed by 2 bases and J by 9 bases, leaving 11 bases between them. CDR3 sequence reads: CASSLKANVEQFF. The CDR3 DNA follows: TGTGCCAGCAGTTTAAAGGCTAACGTTGAGCAGTTCTTC.

This clonotype was observed many times. The chain combines TRBV7-8 with TRBJ2-3; D ambiguous. This CDR3 is built from 15 residues. V was clipped by 5 bases and J by 0 bases, with 12 bases between them. From germline, CDR1 is SGHVS and CDR2 FQNEAQ. CDR3 amino acids: CASSLRVFSTDTQYF. CDR3 DNA: TGTGCCAGCAGCCTTAGGGTTTTCAGCACAGATACGCAGTATTTT.

This clonotype was picked up a small number of times. This sequence joins TRBV28 and TRBJ1-5, with D perhaps matching TRBD1 (5 bases). In germline, CDR1 is MDHEN, CDR2 SYDVKM. The V end lost 3 bases, the J end lost 12 bases, and 15 bases lay between the germline ends. The CDR3 sequence is 13 residues long. The CDR3 DNA reads as TGTGCCAGCAGTTTCCGCCGGGGGGTGTACCAGCATTTT. Its protein product is CASSFRRGVYQHF.